This T cell receptor (beta chain) derives from a study of shared clonotypes between healthy human individuals. Overall study: The study used three CD4 naive, three CD4 memory, two CD8 naive and one CD8 memory plate per donor. General study findings and limits: Sequencing depth was expected to influence donor clonotype sharing.

As concerns this clone: Its target is not known.

A deep-level run was used for the assay. Sequencing was performed with immunoSEQ multiplex PCR; in TCRdb, only in-frame clones are kept and a portion is missing. The table includes 2 million to 3 million clones, roughly 93% detected once. Losses at the gene ends were 0 bases for V and 6 bases for J; bases not matched to a gene: 2. Germline V lookup: CDR1 LGHNA, CDR2 YSLEER. The CDR3 is 14 amino acids. The rearrangement uses TRBV4-3 and TRBJ2-1; 7 positions agree with TRBD2. Sequencing was carried out using naive CD4+ T cells from PBMCs. Subset specified: CD45RA+ positively selected. The TCR sequence derives from a man younger than 35 in good health. Some clones in this sample may be carry-over from other donors' samples. The CDR3 DNA is TGCGCCAGCAGCCAAGAAGCGGGGAGCAATGAGCAGTTCTTC. Translation: CASSQEAGSNEQFF.